What follows are 13 T cell receptor beta chains derived from one specimen sequenced in a study of radiotherapy plus CTLA-4 blockade in lung cancer. This table comes from immunoSEQ multiplex PCR, and its TCRdb copy is limited to in-frame clones, with some not included. The sample lists 35,000 to 50,000 clones, roughly two thirds occurring once. This sample comprised peripheral blood, obtained from a patient treated with radiotherapy plus ipilimumab. The origin of the receptors is a human donor with non-small cell lung cancer who had a complete response to radiotherapy plus ipilimumab.

This chain uses TRBV12-5 with TRBJ1-4, with 9 bases fitting TRBD1. This CDR3 has 16 residues. Germline V gene data show CDR1 as LGHNT and CDR2 as FRNRAP. Trimming removed 5 bases from V and 2 bases from J; junction bases left unmatched: 6. CDR3 nucleotide sequence: TGTGCTAGTGGTCAGGACAGGGGCCCTACTAATGAAAAACTGTTTTTT. Protein: CASGQDRGPTNEKLFF.

The V and J genes are TRBV27 and TRBJ1-1; perhaps TRBD1 as D (6 bases). Per germline, CDR1 MNHEY and CDR2 SMNVEV (reference sequence). Trimming left V 3 bases short and J 8 bases short, with 19 bases between. The CDR3 totals 15 residues. The CDR3 DNA follows: TGTGCCAGCAGTTTCAGGACAGTCAACCTCCGGGAAGCTTTCTTT. Protein sequence: CASSFRTVNLREAFF.

This rearrangement joins TRBV6-5 to TRBJ2-5; TRBD1 matches 8 bases. Germline CDR1 is MNHEY and CDR2 is SVGAGI. The CDR3 has 14 amino acids. Trimming cost V 2 bases and J 9 bases; bases outside gene matches: 8. Written as DNA, the CDR3 is TGTGCCAGCAGTTACGCTAGGACAGGGCTCTCCCAGTACTTC. Encoded protein: CASSYARTGLSQYF.

Only a few counts were recorded for this clone. The genes are TRBV18 and TRBJ2-1, with 13 bases matching TRBD2. Germline loops: CDR1 KGHSH, CDR2 LQKENI. J lost 5 bases, V lost 3 bases, and 7 bases had no gene match. The CDR3 consists of 17 residues. DNA of the CDR3: TGTGCCAGCTCACCGCCGGGACTAGCGGGAATCAACAATGAGCAGTTCTTC. Protein: CASSPPGLAGINNEQFF. Variable domain in full (rest from reference TRBV18 and TRBJ2-1): NAGVMQNPRHLVRRRGQEARLRCSPMKGHSHVYWYRQLPEEGLKFMVYLQKENIIDESGMPKERFSAEFPKEGPSILRIQQVVRGDSAAYFCASSPPGLAGINNEQFFGPGTRLTVL.

The V and J genes are TRBV7-9 and TRBJ2-5, with 8 bases matching TRBD1. The CDR3 is 16 residues long. CDR1 and CDR2 (germline): SEHNR, FQNEAQ (reference sequence). The V gene end was trimmed by 5 bases and the J gene end by 5 bases; junction bases not matched to a gene: 13. In DNA form, the CDR3 reads TGTGCCAGCAGCCGGACCAGGGGGCAGTTGAGGGAGACCCAGTACTTC. Translation gives CASSRTRGQLRETQYF. The whole variable domain, filled in from reference TRBV7-9 and TRBJ2-5, reads DTGVSQNPRHKITKRGQNVTFRCDPISEHNRLYWYRQTLGQGPEFLTYFQNEAQLEKSRLLSDRFSAERPKGSFSTLEIQRTEQGDSAMYLCASSRTRGQLRETQYFGPGTRLLVL.

This rearrangement joins TRBV7-3 to TRBJ2-3, with TRBD1 identical over 7 bases. The CDR3 runs 15 residues. CDR1 and CDR2 from the germline V gene are SGHTA and FQGTGA. V was pared by 3 bases and J by 2 bases, with 5 bases of the junction left unmatched. This chain's CDR3 is CASSFRQGPTDTQYF. As DNA, the CDR3 is TGTGCCAGCAGCTTTAGACAGGGACCCACAGATACGCAGTATTTT. Looking up the rest from reference TRBV7-3 and TRBJ2-3 gives the full variable domain: GAGVSQTPSNKVTEKGKYVELRCDPISGHTALYWYRQSLGQGPEFLIYFQGTGAADDSGLPNDRFFAVRPEGSVSTLKIQRTERGDSAVYLCASSFRQGPTDTQYFGPGTRLTVL.

The V and J genes are TRBV7-3 and TRBJ1-3, with 9 bases aligning to TRBD1. The assigned J gene may be wrong: the sequence end matches TRBJ2-2 better. Germline V gene lookup returns CDR1 SGHTA and CDR2 FQGTGA. CDR3 size: 18 residues. CDR3 in DNA: TGTGCCAGCAGCTTAACGTGGGGGACAGGGAGCTTGTCCGGGGAGCTGTTTTTT. It translates to CASSLTWGTGSLSGELFF.

The V gene is TRBV7-9, the J gene TRBJ1-4; tentative D call: TRBD1 (5 bases). The V and J ends lost 5 bases and 0 bases respectively, with 10 bases between them. This CDR3 contains 15 residues. CDR1 SEHNR and CDR2 FQNEAQ come from the germline V gene (reference sequence). CDR3 nucleotides: TGTGCCAGCAGCATTGACAGCACAACTAATGAAAAACTGTTTTTT. Encoded protein: CASSIDSTTNEKLFF.

In its sample, this clone was seen a few times. This rearrangement joins TRBV15 to TRBJ1-4; D might be TRBD1 (5 bases). This CDR3 comprises 16 residues. Germline assignment: CDR1 LNHNV and CDR2 YYDKDF (reference sequence). The V gene lost 0 bases and the J gene lost 8 bases, with 16 bases spanning the gap. The CDR3 DNA is TGTGCCACCAGCAGAGACGGGGGAAGATTGGAAGAAAAACTGTTTTTT. Its translation is CATSRDGGRLEEKLFF.

CDR3 region: CASSLGLMNTEAFF. The CDR3 nucleotides are TGTGCCAGTAGTCTCGGACTCATGAACACTGAAGCTTTCTTT. V is TRBV19 and J is TRBJ1-1; D unresolved. V gave up 5 bases and J gave up 0 bases, with 10 bases separating them. This CDR3 is built from 14 residues. Germline values: CDR1 LNHDA, CDR2 SQIVND (reference sequence).

This clone was found once. The rearrangement uses TRBV7-8 and TRBJ2-1; TRBD1 is a possible D gene (5 bases). The CDR3 has 15 residues. Trimming pared 5 bases from V and 0 bases from J, leaving 11 bases between. The germline V gene encodes CDR1 SGHVS and CDR2 FQNEAQ. CDR3 nucleotides: TGTGCCAGCAGCCTCAGCGACAGCTCCTACAATGAGCAGTTCTTC. It is translated as CASSLSDSSYNEQFF.

The chain employs TRBV27 and TRBJ2-3; TRBD2 is a possible D gene (5 bases). The CDR3 totals 17 residues. The germline V and J ends were trimmed by 5 bases and 2 bases, with 20 bases remaining between them. Germline CDR1 MNHEY, CDR2 SMNVEV (reference sequence). In nucleotides, the CDR3 is TGTGCCAGCAGTCCCCCACCGGGGTGGCACCACACAGATACGCAGTATTTT. Its protein product is CASSPPPGWHHTDTQYF.

The chain combines TRBV28 with TRBJ2-3; the match to TRBD2 covers 7 bases. The J segment lost 5 bases and the V segment lost 2 bases, leaving 7 bases of the junction unmatched. The V gene's germline CDR1 is MDHEN and CDR2 SYDVKM. This CDR3 contains 15 residues. The CDR3 DNA follows: TGTGCCAGCAGTTTACGGGGGGACGCGGGAGATACGCAGTATTTT. Protein: CASSLRGDAGDTQYF.